This TCR beta chain was observed in a study of T cells after yellow fever vaccination. One entry per CDR3 protein, called by TCRdb with MiXCR from the 5' RACE reads. Of 450,000 to 550,000 distinct CDR3 sequences in the sample, 20% to 25% were seen once. Trimming took off 1 base at V and 0 bases at J, with 10 bases between the two ends. The CDR3 is 15 amino acids. Per germline, CDR1 SGHRS and CDR2 YFSETQ. The rearrangement uses TRBV5-1 and TRBJ1-2; no clear D gene. This specimen consisted of PBMCs, obtained 21 days after the first yellow fever vaccination. This TCR was recovered from a man younger than 30 who received the YFV17D yellow fever vaccine. The CDR3 DNA sequence: TGCGCCAGCAGCTTGAACGCGTTAGCTAACTATGGCTACACCTTC. It specifies CASSLNALANYGYTF.